This TCR beta chain derives from a study of blood T cell repertoires in COVID-19 (dated by TCRdb to 2020 to 2021). A note on the overall study: The collaborator samples originated in the United States, Italy and Spain and spanned the acute and convalescent phases of COVID-19. The prospective study material was composed of cDNA or gDNA derived from T cells, B-cell-depleted T cells, or PBMCs. The samples were drawn from two sources: the first 160 participants of the ongoing ImmuneRACE study, and fewer than 1,500 subjects contributed by 6 global collaborators. A de-identified subject ID, COVID-19 status, age in years and sex were almost always included in the sample metadata. Subjects who had been exposed to COVID-19, were actively infected with it, or had recovered from it provided the deeply sampled blood TCRbeta repertoires that made up the dataset. A freely available public database, intended as a resource for researchers studying the immune response to SARS-CoV-2, is where the repertoires were released. Where available, HLA class I and class II types were obtained from metadata supplied by the sample provider rather than from assay-based typing. What the research found in general, with its limitations: The quantity of clinical and demographic metadata differed by source and by participant and was supplied without curation.

Each collaborating institution followed its own protocols to collect whole blood in K2EDTA tubes. For TCRbeta analysis, collaborator samples were shipped as frozen whole blood, as isolated PBMCs, or as DNA extracted from either sample type. The immunoSEQ Assay, a bias-controlled multiplex PCR, was used to amplify TCRbeta CDR3 regions from genomic DNA. As for the original processing: The number of nucleated cells in each sample was estimated by amplification of reference gene primers within the assay. Sequence reads were collapsed and filtered to measure the absolute abundance of every unique TCRbeta CDR3 rearrangement. Productive Simpson clonality was computed per sample as the square root of Simpson's diversity index over productive rearrangements. TCRdb mirrors the immuneACCESS table, restricted to in-frame sequences. Some clones are absent from its copies; in checked studies, under half trace to an unresolved V gene, and the reason for the others is unknown. V, J and clone size reflect that table, while D and trimming were determined from the DNA. For this sample the table gives around 280,000 clones, of which around 87% were detected only once. The top ten hold about 1.2% of the sample.

A remark on this clone: The antigen it binds to is not known. No base-level quality is on record; no much larger clone is a single base apart.

Measured from the cysteine to the phenylalanine, the CDR3 is 13 residues long. CDR3 DNA is the only sequence kept; it has 39 bases, read in frame from the first base. V trim: 4 bases; J trim: 6 bases; unmatched bases: 5. CDR1 and CDR2, per the germline V gene (reference sequence), are LNHDA and SQIVND. The rearranged chain carries TRBV19 and TRBJ2-7; 8 central bases correspond to TRBD2. The material sequenced was peripheral blood. The source is a man between 70 and 80 years old with acute or convalescent COVID-19. The nucleotides read TGTGCCAGTAGTACGGGACTAGGGGGCGAGCAGTACTTC. Its protein product is CASSTGLGGEQYF.